One and the same sample provided the 8 T cell receptor beta chains below, sequenced in a study of cytomegalovirus exposure and HLA in healthy donors. PCR amplification relied on 60 Vbeta primers (plus 13 Jbeta primers). TCRdb's table, derived via immunoSEQ multiplex PCR, lists solely in-frame clones and lacks some. The sample lists some 30,000 clones, 35% to 55% occurring once. Sequenced sample: PBMCs. Every receptor here comes from a woman aged 45-60 years in good health and CMV-seronegative.

This clone was seen a few times. The chain links TRBV5-1 to TRBJ2-7; no reliable D call. The length of the CDR3 is 13 residues. Per the germline V gene, CDR1 is SGHRS and CDR2 is YFSETQ. Between the trimmed V and J ends, which lost 0 bases and 5 bases, there was a span of 9 bases. The DNA of the CDR3 is TGCGCCAGCAGCTTGGAGGTCAGCGACGAGCAGTACTTC. Its protein is CASSLEVSDEQYF.

V is TRBV7-6 and J is TRBJ2-6, with D hard to call. Germline-derived CDR1 and CDR2 are SGHVS and FNYEAQ. Between the trimmed V and J ends, which lost 1 base and 2 bases, there was a span of 6 bases. The CDR3 has 15 residues. Written as DNA, the CDR3 is TGTGCCAGCAGCTTAGGAGCACCTGGGGCCAACGTCCTGACTTTC. The encoded protein is CASSLGAPGANVLTF.

This chain connects TRBV6-5 to TRBJ2-7, with D unresolved. This CDR3 comprises 13 residues. Trimming took off 0 bases at V and 4 bases at J, with 7 bases between the two ends. Germline CDR1 MNHEY, CDR2 SVGAGI. In DNA form, the CDR3 reads TGTGCCAGCAGTTACTCGGAGTATTACGAGCAGTACTTC. Its translation is CASSYSEYYEQYF.

The J gene is TRBJ2-2, the V gene TRBV18; 8 bases are a match to TRBD2. The CDR3 sequence is 15 residues long. CDR1 is KGHSH and CDR2 is LQKENI in the germline V gene. Trimming cost V 0 bases and J 5 bases; bases outside gene matches: 2. The CDR3 region has the DNA TGTGCCAGCTCACCACCGGGACTAGGGACCGGGGAGCTGTTTTTT. Translation: CASSPPGLGTGELFF.

About this clone: Mismatch with germline at one junction end may stem from a read error. J is TRBJ2-7 and V is TRBV5-1, with 7 bases matching TRBD2. The V gene's germline CDR1 is SGHRS and CDR2 YFSETQ. The CDR3 has 14 amino acids. CDR3 residues: CASSPLGTTYEQCF. In DNA, the CDR3 is TGCGCCAGCAGCCCACTCGGGACTACCTACGAGCAGTGCTTC.

A few counts support this clone. The chain carries TRBV6-1 and TRBJ2-3; 8 bases align to TRBD2. Looked up from germline, CDR1 is MNHNS and CDR2 is SASEGT. CDR3 length: 15 amino acids. The V segment lost 7 bases and the J segment 5 bases; nucleotides outside the gene matches: 11. The CDR3 region has the DNA TGTGCCAGCACTCACCCCAGCGGGGGCTTAGATACGCAGTATTTT. This translates into CASTHPSGGLDTQYF.

CDR3: CASRRGLNTGELFF. In nucleotides, the CDR3 is TGTGCCAGCAGAAGGGGCCTCAACACCGGGGAGCTGTTTTTT. The chain joins TRBV27 to TRBJ2-2; TRBD1 is a possible D gene (5 bases). CDR1 and CDR2 from the germline V gene are MNHEY and SMNVEV (reference sequence). The CDR3 covers 14 residues. Trimming pared 6 bases from V and 2 bases from J, leaving 10 bases between.

The chain uses TRBV6-5 and TRBJ2-2, with 8 bases aligning to TRBD2. This CDR3 contains 14 residues. V was clipped by 7 bases and J by 3 bases; unmatched bases: 4. Germline V gives CDR1 MNHEY, CDR2 SVGAGI. The CDR3 reads CASKGTRDTGELFF. The CDR3 nucleotides are TGTGCCAGCAAAGGGACTAGGGACACCGGGGAGCTGTTTTTT.